This T cell receptor (beta chain) was identified in a study of cytomegalovirus exposure and HLA in healthy donors. Findings and caveats of the study: Using the classifier, cytomegalovirus status was reportedly diagnosed with high specificity and sensitivity. It was 164 TCR beta chains that were listed as cytomegalovirus-associated.

CDR1 is LNHDA and CDR2 is SQIVND in the germline V gene (reference sequence). V lost 7 bases, J lost 1 base, and 10 bases lay in between. The CDR3 totals 13 residues. PCR used 60 Vbeta primers and 13 Jbeta primers. The assay was immunoSEQ multiplex PCR, and TCRdb's table has in-frame clones only and misses some. The sample has 190,000 or so clones; more than 80% are singletons. This clone was found a few times. Antigen: not known. The clonotype originates from a boy aged 5 to 17 in good health and CMV-seronegative. Sample: PBMCs. The chain recombines TRBV19 with TRBJ1-1; D is uncertain. The CDR3 DNA reads TGTGCCAGTAACAACAGACCGAACACTGAAGCTTTCTTT. This sequence encodes CASNNRPNTEAFF.